This T cell receptor (beta chain) was identified during a study of blood T cell repertoires in COVID-19. The ends lost 7 bases at V and 4 bases at J; junction bases unmatched: 10. CDR3 length: 15 amino acids. CDR1 and CDR2 (germline): WNHNN, SYGVQD (reference sequence). Clones were sequenced by immunoSEQ multiplex PCR, and TCRdb holds only the in-frame ones, with some missing. Of roughly 38,000 clones listed, approximately 80% are singletons. Sequenced input: peripheral blood. The chain carries TRBV10-1 and TRBJ2-1; TRBD2 matches at 7 bases. This TCR derives from a man in his fifties or sixties with active COVID-19. For the CDR3, the DNA is TGCGCCAGCATCGGGGGGTATCTACCTTACAATGAGCAGTTCTTC. Translating gives CASIGGYLPYNEQFF.